The following is a T cell receptor (beta chain) sequence with its context. These data originate in a study of blood T cell repertoires in COVID-19. The V gene's germline CDR1 is MNHEY and CDR2 SVGEGT. CDR3 length: 17 residues. V lost 6 bases, J lost 0 bases, and 18 bases lay in between. Original analysis: Amplification with reference gene primers provided the estimates of nucleated cell counts. Clones were sequenced by immunoSEQ multiplex PCR, and TCRdb holds only the in-frame ones, with some missing. V, J and clone size are taken as reported in that table, and D and trimming were inferred from the DNA itself. The top ten clones hold about a tenth of a sample with over 120,000 clones, around 83% of them seen once.

This receptor was obtained from a man aged 55 to 70 with active or convalescent COVID-19. The gene calls are TRBV6-2 or TRBV6-3 and TRBJ1-5; D is undetermined. The sample was peripheral blood. The CDR3 nucleotides are TGTGCCAGCAGCCATCCCACTCGGACTTATAGCAATCAGCCCCAGCATTTT. This gives the protein CASSHPTRTYSNQPQHF.